The next 20 T cell receptor beta chains were all read from a single sample in a study of shared clonotypes between healthy human individuals. Here immunoSEQ multiplex PCR was the method, and the copy in TCRdb shows in-frame clones only, minus some. This table has over a million clones, roughly 96% appearing once. Sequencing input: naive CD4+ T cells sorted from blood. Subset noted: CD45RA+ positively selected. The receptors originated from a man younger than 45 in good health.

The CDR3 bases are TGCGCCAGCAGCCTGCGTGGGAGCGGAGGCGCCGAGCAGTACTTC. Protein product: CASSLRGSGGAEQYF. The chain recombines TRBV5-1 with TRBJ2-7; weak D call: TRBD2 (5 bases). Germline V gene sequence: CDR1 SGHRS, CDR2 YFSETQ. This CDR3 contains 15 residues. Trimming left V 4 bases short and J 6 bases short, with 20 bases between.

Points on this clone: The identical CDR3 is also encoded by other nucleotide sequences in the sample. This chain links TRBV27 with TRBJ1-2; 8 bases line up with TRBD1. V gave up 5 bases and J gave up 2 bases; unmatched junction bases: 1. The length of the CDR3 is 13 residues. CDR1 MNHEY and CDR2 SMNVEV come from the germline V gene (reference sequence). CDR3 nucleotide sequence: TGTGCCAGCAGTAGGGACAGGAACTATGGCTACACCTTC. It yields the protein CASSRDRNYGYTF.

CDR3 protein: CASNSGYNEQFF. In DNA form, the CDR3 reads TGTGCCAGCAATTCGGGGTACAATGAGCAGTTCTTC. The rearrangement joins TRBV2 to TRBJ2-1, with D tentatively TRBD2 (5 bases). Between the trimmed V and J ends, which lost 7 bases and 4 bases, there was a span of 8 bases. The CDR3 is 12 amino acids. Germline assignment: CDR1 SNHLY and CDR2 FYNNEI. Combining the CDR3 with reference TRBV2 and TRBJ2-1 gives the whole variable domain EPEVTQTPSHQVTQMGQEVILRCVPISNHLYFYWYRQILGQKVEFLVSFYNNEISEKSEIFDDQFSVERPDGSNFTLKIRSTKLEDSAMYFCASNSGYNEQFFGPGTRLTVL.

The genes are TRBV10-1 and TRBJ1-4; D remains unclear. V shed 5 bases and J shed 1 base, with 8 bases lying between them. Germline values: CDR1 WNHNN, CDR2 SYGVQD (reference sequence). The CDR3 has 14 amino acids. This CDR3 is CASSNRRTNEKLFF. DNA for the CDR3: TGCGCCAGCAGTAACCGTCGAACTAATGAAAAACTGTTTTTT.

Concerning this clone itself: The junction departs from the called germline gene at one end, perhaps through a read error. This chain uses TRBV19 with TRBJ1-1, with D possibly TRBD1 on 5 matching bases. Germline CDR1 reads LNHDA; CDR2 reads SQIVND (reference sequence). The CDR3 covers 16 residues. The CDR3 nucleotides are TGTGCCAGTAGTTCGTGGGCCGGGACCCGTACCACTGAGGCTTTCTTT. It encodes CASSSWAGTRTTEAFF.

The chain links TRBV15 to TRBJ2-2; TRBD2 matches 9 bases. The junction had 12 bases not matched to a gene; V was cut back by 1 base and J by 6 bases. The CDR3 loop spans 18 amino acids. Looked up from germline, CDR1 is LNHNV and CDR2 is YYDKDF (reference sequence). The CDR3 loop is CATSRALGAGGPPGELFF. The CDR3 region has the DNA TGTGCCACCAGCAGAGCCTTAGGCGCGGGAGGGCCACCCGGGGAGCTGTTTTTT. The complete variable domain, with remaining parts taken from reference TRBV15 and TRBJ2-2, reads DAMVIQNPRYQVTQFGKPVTLSCSQTLNHNVMYWYQQKSSQAPKLLFHYYDKDFNNEADTPDNFQSRRPNTSFCFLDIRSPGLGDTAMYLCATSRALGAGGPPGELFFGEGSRLTVL.

The rearrangement links TRBV7-2 to TRBJ2-5; D perhaps matches TRBD2 (6 bases). V lost 6 bases and J 1 base, leaving 9 bases between the germline ends. The CDR3 has 13 amino acids. The germline gives CDR1 SGHTA, CDR2 FQGNSA. The CDR3 sequence: CASRREVQETQYF. The CDR3 DNA reads TGTGCCAGCAGAAGGGAGGTCCAAGAGACCCAGTACTTC.

The table lists this clone with a few counts. This chain uses TRBV28 with TRBJ1-4; TRBD1 might be the D (6 bases). Germline V gives CDR1 MDHEN, CDR2 SYDVKM. V was shortened by 6 bases and J by 8 bases, with 19 bases between the two germline ends. This CDR3 has 15 residues. The CDR3 sequence: CASSPPGTYYEKLFF. The CDR3, as DNA: TGTGCCAGCAGCCCCCCCGGGACATATTACGAAAAACTGTTTTTT.

V usage is TRBV7-9 and J usage is TRBJ2-7; TRBD2 matches at 9 bases. Losses at the gene ends were 3 bases for V and 5 bases for J; bases not matched to a gene: 8. The CDR3 length is 15 residues. Germline values: CDR1 SEHNR, CDR2 FQNEAQ (reference sequence). The CDR3 reads CASSLGLAPRDEQYF. CDR3 nucleotide sequence: TGTGCCAGCAGCTTGGGACTAGCCCCTCGGGACGAGCAGTACTTC.

The CDR3 nucleotides are TGTGCCAGCAGCCCGACACTAGCGGACTCCTACAATGAGCAGTTCTTC. Its protein is CASSPTLADSYNEQFF. The genes are TRBV7-2 and TRBJ2-1; 8 nucleotides match TRBD2. CDR3 size: 16 residues. Germline-derived CDR1 and CDR2 are SGHTA and FQGNSA. V lost 5 bases, J lost 0 bases, and 6 bases stayed unmatched. Full variable domain (outside the CDR3, taken from reference TRBV7-2 and TRBJ2-1): GAGVSQSPSNKVTEKGKDVELRCDPISGHTALYWYRQSLGQGLEFLIYFQGNSAPDKSGLPSDRFSAERTGGSVSTLTIQRTQQEDSAVYLCASSPTLADSYNEQFFGPGTRLTVL.

The rearrangement uses TRBV5-4 and TRBJ2-7, with 11 bases matching TRBD2. CDR1 and CDR2 (germline): SGHNT, YYREEE (reference sequence). The junction had 8 bases not matched to a gene; V was cut back by 0 bases and J by 6 bases. This CDR3 spans 16 amino acids. CDR3 residues: CASSLGTSGFKGEQYF. As DNA, the CDR3 is TGTGCCAGCAGCTTGGGGACTAGCGGGTTCAAGGGCGAGCAGTACTTC.

The chain has TRBV7-9 and TRBJ2-2; 7 positions agree with TRBD1. This CDR3 has 17 residues. The germline V gene encodes CDR1 SEHNR and CDR2 FQNEAQ (reference sequence). The junction had 12 bases not matched to a gene; V was cut back by 3 bases and J by 5 bases. CDR3 sequence reads: CASSFNPGDSKTGELFF. CDR3 sequence (DNA): TGTGCCAGCAGCTTTAACCCCGGGGACAGTAAGACCGGGGAGCTGTTTTTT. Based on the CDR3 plus reference TRBV7-9 and TRBJ2-2, the full variable domain is DTGVSQNPRHKITKRGQNVTFRCDPISEHNRLYWYRQTLGQGPEFLTYFQNEAQLEKSRLLSDRFSAERPKGSFSTLEIQRTEQGDSAMYLCASSFNPGDSKTGELFFGEGSRLTVL.

This clone was found once. The chain recombines TRBV28 with TRBJ2-7; 8 bases align to TRBD1. Germline-derived CDR1 and CDR2 are MDHEN and SYDVKM. V was pared by 1 base and J by 4 bases, with 15 bases of the junction left unmatched. This CDR3 contains 18 residues. The CDR3 here is CASSLFPWGGQGGYEQYF. The DNA of the CDR3 is TGTGCCAGCAGTTTATTTCCATGGGGAGGACAGGGTGGGTACGAGCAGTACTTC.

The chain links TRBV23-1 to TRBJ2-2, with D possibly matching TRBD1 (6 bases). TRBV23-1 is an ORF; its function is uncertain. CDR3 size: 17 residues. The germline V and J ends were trimmed by 3 bases and 0 bases, with 14 bases remaining between them. CDR3 amino acids: CASSHPAGESNTGELFF. In DNA, the CDR3 is TGCGCCAGCAGTCACCCAGCAGGGGAATCGAACACCGGGGAGCTGTTTTTT.

A remark on this clone: Different DNA sequences within this sample yield the same CDR3. The rearrangement uses TRBV5-1 and TRBJ2-2; D is unclear. The CDR3 has 13 amino acids. Per germline, CDR1 SGHRS and CDR2 YFSETQ. The germline V and J ends were trimmed by 1 base and 4 bases, with 5 bases remaining between them. The CDR3 sequence: CASSLFPTGELFF. The CDR3 DNA is TGCGCCAGCAGCTTGTTTCCCACCGGGGAGCTGTTTTTT.

The gene calls are TRBV2 and TRBJ2-5; D is perhaps TRBD1 or TRBD2 (5 bases each). The CDR3 sequence is 14 residues long. Trimming removed 3 bases at V and 7 bases at J, with 15 bases between. Per the germline V gene, CDR1 is SNHLY and CDR2 is FYNNEI. CDR3 DNA sequence: TGTGCCAGCAGTGAGTCTAATGGGGGAACGACCCAGTACTTC. Encoded protein: CASSESNGGTTQYF.

The rearrangement links TRBV14 to TRBJ2-5; TRBD1 matches at 9 bases. Germline loops: CDR1 SGHDN, CDR2 FVKESK. The CDR3 consists of 17 residues. J lost 5 bases, V lost 3 bases, and 13 bases had no gene match. The CDR3 here is CASSHSRPGTGRETQYF. DNA of the CDR3: TGTGCCAGCAGCCATTCCCGTCCCGGGACAGGGAGGGAGACCCAGTACTTC.

The chain employs TRBV5-1 and TRBJ2-3; D perhaps matches TRBD2 (5 bases). The germline CDR1 and CDR2 sequences are SGHRS and YFSETQ. V was clipped by 2 bases and J by 5 bases, with 12 bases between them. CDR3 size: 14 residues. The CDR3 bases are TGCGCCAGCAGCTTAGGAGGTCGCAGAGATACGCAGTATTTT. Amino acids: CASSLGGRRDTQYF.

This sequence joins TRBV18 and TRBJ2-6; tentative D call: TRBD1 (5 bases). This CDR3 region has 15 residues. V was clipped by 3 bases and J by 3 bases, with 9 bases between them. Germline V gives CDR1 KGHSH, CDR2 LQKENI. The CDR3 spells CASSPQGFGANVLTF. Here the CDR3 DNA reads TGTGCCAGCTCACCCCAGGGTTTTGGGGCCAACGTCCTGACTTTC.

The genes are TRBV7-2 and TRBJ2-5; D ambiguous. Trimming stripped 5 bases from V and 1 base from J, with 14 bases between. The CDR3 totals 15 residues. Germline values: CDR1 SGHTA, CDR2 FQGNSA. The CDR3 loop reads CASSPKRGGQETQYF. For the CDR3, the DNA is TGTGCCAGCAGCCCCAAACGAGGCGGCCAAGAGACCCAGTACTTC.